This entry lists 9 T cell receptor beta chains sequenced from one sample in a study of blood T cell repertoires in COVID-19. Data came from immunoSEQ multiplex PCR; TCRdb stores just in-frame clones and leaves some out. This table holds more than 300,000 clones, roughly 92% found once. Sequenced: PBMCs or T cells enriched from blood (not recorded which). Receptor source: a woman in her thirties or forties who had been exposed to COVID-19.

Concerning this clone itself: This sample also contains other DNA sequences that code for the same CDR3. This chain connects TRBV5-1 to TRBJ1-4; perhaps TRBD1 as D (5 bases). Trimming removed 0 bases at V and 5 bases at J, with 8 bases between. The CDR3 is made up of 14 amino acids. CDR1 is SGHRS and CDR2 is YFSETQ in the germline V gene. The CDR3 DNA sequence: TGCGCCAGCAGCTTGGCCGGGGGAAATGAAAAACTGTTTTTT. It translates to CASSLAGGNEKLFF.

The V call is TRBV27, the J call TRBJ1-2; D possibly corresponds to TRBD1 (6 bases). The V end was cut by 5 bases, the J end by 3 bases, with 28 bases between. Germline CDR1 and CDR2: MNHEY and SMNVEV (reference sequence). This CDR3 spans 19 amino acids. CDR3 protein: CASSPTTTLGETGYYGYTF. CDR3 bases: TGTGCCAGCAGTCCTACTACAACCCTTGGGGAGACAGGTTACTATGGCTACACCTTC.

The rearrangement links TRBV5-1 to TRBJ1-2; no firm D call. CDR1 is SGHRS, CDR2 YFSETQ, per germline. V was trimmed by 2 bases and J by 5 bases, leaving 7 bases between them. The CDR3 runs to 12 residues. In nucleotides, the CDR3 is TGCGCCAGCAGCTTTGGACTTTATGGCTACACCTTC. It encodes CASSFGLYGYTF.

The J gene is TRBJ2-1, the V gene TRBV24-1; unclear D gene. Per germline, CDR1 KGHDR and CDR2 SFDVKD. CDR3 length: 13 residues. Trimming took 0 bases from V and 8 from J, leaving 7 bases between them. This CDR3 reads CATSDLLRDEQFF. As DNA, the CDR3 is TGTGCCACCAGTGATTTGCTCCGGGATGAGCAGTTCTTC.

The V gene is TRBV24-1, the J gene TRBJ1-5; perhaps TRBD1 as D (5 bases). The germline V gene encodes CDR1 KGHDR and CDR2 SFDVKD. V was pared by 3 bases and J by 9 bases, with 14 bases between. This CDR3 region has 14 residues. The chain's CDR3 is CATSDNQGSPPQHF. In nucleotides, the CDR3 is TGTGCCACCAGTGATAATCAGGGTTCCCCGCCCCAGCATTTT.

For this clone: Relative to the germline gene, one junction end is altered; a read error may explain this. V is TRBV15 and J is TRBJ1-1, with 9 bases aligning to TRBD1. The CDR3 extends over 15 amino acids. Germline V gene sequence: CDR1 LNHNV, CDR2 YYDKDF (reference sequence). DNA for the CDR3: TGTGCCACCAGCCTCAAGGGGACAGGGAACGCTGAAGCTTTCTTT. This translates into CATSLKGTGNAEAFF.

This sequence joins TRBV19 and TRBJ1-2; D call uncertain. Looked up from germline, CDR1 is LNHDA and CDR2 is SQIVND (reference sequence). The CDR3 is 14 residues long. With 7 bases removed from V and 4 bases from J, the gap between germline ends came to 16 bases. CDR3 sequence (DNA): TGTGCCAGTATGAGGGCGGGATATTTCTATGGCTACACCTTC. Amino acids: CASMRAGYFYGYTF.

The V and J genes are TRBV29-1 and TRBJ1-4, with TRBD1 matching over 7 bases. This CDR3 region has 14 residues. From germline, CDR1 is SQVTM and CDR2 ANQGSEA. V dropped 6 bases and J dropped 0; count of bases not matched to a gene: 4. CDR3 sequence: CSVAGQATNEKLFF. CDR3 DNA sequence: TGCAGCGTAGCTGGACAGGCAACTAATGAAAAACTGTTTTTT.

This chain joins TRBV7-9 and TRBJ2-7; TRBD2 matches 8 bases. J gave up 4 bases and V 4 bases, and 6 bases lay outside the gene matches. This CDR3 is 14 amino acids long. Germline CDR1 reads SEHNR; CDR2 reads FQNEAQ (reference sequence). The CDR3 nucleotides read TGTGCCAGCAGCTCCTCTAGCGGGCGATACGAGCAGTACTTC. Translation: CASSSSSGRYEQYF.